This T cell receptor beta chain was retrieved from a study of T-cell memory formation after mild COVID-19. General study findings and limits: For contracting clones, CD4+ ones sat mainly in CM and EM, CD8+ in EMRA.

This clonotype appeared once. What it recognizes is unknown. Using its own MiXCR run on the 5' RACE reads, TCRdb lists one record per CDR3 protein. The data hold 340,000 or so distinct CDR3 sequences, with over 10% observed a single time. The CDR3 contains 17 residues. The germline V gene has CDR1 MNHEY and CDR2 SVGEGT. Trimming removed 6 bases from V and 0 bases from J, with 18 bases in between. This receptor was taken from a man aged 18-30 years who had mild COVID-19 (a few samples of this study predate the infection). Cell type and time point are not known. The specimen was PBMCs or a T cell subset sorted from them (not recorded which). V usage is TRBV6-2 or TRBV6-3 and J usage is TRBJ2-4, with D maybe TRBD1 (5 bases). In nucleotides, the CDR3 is TGTGCCAGCAGCATCTCGACAGCGATGGTAGCCAAAAACATTCAGTACTTC. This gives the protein CASSISTAMVAKNIQYF.